The subject of this entry is one TCR beta chain. Its antigen is not known. After removal of 4 bases from V and 3 bases from J, the junction contained 11 bases not matched to a gene. CDR1 SGHDN and CDR2 FVKESK come from the germline V gene. The CDR3 spans 18 residues. Sequencing targeted expressed TCRB transcripts, as all isolated RNA had been reverse transcribed. Measured with immunoSEQ multiplex PCR; TCRdb has only the in-frame clones, and not every one. The sample carries 350,000 to 400,000 clones, approximately 16% recorded once. The sample originates from a study of beta chain features in type 1 diabetes. Notes on the study in general: In the patient group, naive, central memory and Treg TCRB repertoires seemed more alike than in the healthy donor group. Among patients with Type 1 diabetes, TCRB CDR3s were moderately but significantly shorter in every one of the four CD4+ subsets.

A heparinised blood draw that averaged around 100 mL was obtained once from each donor. Sorting with CD45RO/CCR7/CD25/CD127/CD95/CD27 yielded naive, central memory, regulatory and stem-like memory CD4+ cells. The TCR originated in a woman aged 18-29 years in good health. Material: naive CD4+ T cells from blood. This chain joins TRBV14 and TRBJ2-2, with 10 bases matching TRBD1. CDR3 protein: CASSPGQGLKTHTGELFF. CDR3 coding DNA: TGTGCCAGCAGCCCGGGACAGGGGCTAAAGACTCACACCGGGGAGCTGTTTTTT. Filled out from reference TRBV14 and TRBJ2-2, the complete variable domain reads EAGVTQFPSHSVIEKGQTVTLRCDPISGHDNLYWYRRVMGKEIKFLLHFVKESKQDESGMPNNRFLAERTGGTYSTLKVQPAELEDSGVYFCASSPGQGLKTHTGELFFGEGSRLTVL.